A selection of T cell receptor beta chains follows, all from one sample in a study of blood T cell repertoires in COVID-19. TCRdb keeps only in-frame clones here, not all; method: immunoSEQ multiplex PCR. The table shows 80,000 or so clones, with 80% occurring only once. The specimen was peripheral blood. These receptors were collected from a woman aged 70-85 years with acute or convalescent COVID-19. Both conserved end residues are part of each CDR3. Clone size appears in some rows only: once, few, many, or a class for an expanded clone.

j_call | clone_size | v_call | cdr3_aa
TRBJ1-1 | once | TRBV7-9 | CASSLSPRQGPLNTEAFF
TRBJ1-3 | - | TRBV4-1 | CASSQGEGPGNTIYF
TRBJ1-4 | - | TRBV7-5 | CVRSLVLPNEKLFF
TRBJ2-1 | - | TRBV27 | CASSLLPGNPNEQFF
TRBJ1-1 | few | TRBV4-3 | CASSQGDTRNTEAFF
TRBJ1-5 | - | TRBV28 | CASSSPGNQPQHF
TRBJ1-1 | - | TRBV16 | CASSQLTGGRTEAFF
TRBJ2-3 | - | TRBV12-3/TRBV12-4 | CASTVSPPDTQYF
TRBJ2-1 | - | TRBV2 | CASSEGQGQYAYNEQFF
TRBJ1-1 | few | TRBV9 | CASSVGTGQGRTTEAFF
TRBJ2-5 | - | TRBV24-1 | CATSRGAQETQYF
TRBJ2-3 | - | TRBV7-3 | CASSLEVLDTQYF
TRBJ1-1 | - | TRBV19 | CATQSQYMNTEAFF
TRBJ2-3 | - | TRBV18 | CASSPPGGSRTDTQYF
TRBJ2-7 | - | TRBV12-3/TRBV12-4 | CASQTGGGYEQYF
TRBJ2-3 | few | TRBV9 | CASSPRTSYGTDTQYF
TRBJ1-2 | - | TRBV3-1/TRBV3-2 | CASSQMTGDYGYTF